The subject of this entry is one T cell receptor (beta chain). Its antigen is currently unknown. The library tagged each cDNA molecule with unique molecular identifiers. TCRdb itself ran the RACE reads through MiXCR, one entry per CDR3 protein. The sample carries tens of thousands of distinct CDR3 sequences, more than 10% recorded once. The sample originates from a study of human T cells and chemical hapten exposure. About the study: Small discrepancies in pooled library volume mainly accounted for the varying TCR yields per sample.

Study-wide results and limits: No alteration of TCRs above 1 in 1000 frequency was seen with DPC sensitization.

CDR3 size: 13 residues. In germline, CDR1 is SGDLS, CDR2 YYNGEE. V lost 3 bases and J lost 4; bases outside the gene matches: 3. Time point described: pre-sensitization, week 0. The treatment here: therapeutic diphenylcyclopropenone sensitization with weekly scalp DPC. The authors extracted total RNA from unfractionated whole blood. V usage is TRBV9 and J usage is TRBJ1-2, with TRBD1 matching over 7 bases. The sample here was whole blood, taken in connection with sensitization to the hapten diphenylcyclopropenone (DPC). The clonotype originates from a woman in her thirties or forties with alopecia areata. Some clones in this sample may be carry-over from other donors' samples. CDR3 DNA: TGTGCCAGCAGCGGGGGACAGCCCTATGGCTACACCTTC. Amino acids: CASSGGQPYGYTF.